Below are 2 T cell receptor beta chains sequenced from a single sample in a study of shared clonotypes between healthy human individuals. TCRdb keeps only in-frame clones here, not all; method: immunoSEQ multiplex PCR. The data hold 2.5 million or so clones, with more than 80% observed a single time. Sequences were obtained from naive CD4+ T cells sorted from blood. Sample subset: CD45RA+ positively selected. The source of these receptors is a man younger than 35 in good health.

The chain is built from TRBV27 and TRBJ2-1, with TRBD1 identical over 8 bases. The trim removed 8 bases at V and 4 bases at J, leaving 13 bases unmatched. CDR1 is MNHEY, CDR2 SMNVEV, per germline (reference sequence). The CDR3 sequence is 16 residues long. The chain's CDR3 is CASRQGPDRPYNEQFF. The CDR3 bases are TGTGCCAGCCGACAGGGGCCCGACCGACCTTACAATGAGCAGTTCTTC.

The V and J genes are TRBV28 and TRBJ1-4, with 7 bases identical to TRBD1. CDR3 size: 15 residues. Germline loops: CDR1 MDHEN, CDR2 SYDVKM. With V trimmed by 5 bases and J by 7 bases, 10 bases remained unmatched. The CDR3 DNA reads TGTGCCAGCAGTAGGACAGGCCAGGGGGGTGAAAAACTGTTTTTT. It specifies CASSRTGQGGEKLFF.